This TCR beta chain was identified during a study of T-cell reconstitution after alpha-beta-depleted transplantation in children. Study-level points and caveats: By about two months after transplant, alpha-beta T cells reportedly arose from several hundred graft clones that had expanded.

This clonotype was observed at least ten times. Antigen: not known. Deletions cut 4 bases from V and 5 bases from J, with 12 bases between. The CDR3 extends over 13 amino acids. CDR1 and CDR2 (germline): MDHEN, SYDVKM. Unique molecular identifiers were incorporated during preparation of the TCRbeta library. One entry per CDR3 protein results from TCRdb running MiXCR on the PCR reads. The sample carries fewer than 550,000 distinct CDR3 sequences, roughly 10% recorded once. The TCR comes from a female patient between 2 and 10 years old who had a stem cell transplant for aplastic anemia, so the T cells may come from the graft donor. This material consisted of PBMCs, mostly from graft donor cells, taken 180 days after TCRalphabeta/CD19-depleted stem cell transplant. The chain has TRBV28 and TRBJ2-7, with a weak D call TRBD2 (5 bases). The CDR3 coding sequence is TGTGCCAGCAGTTATAGGGAGCCGCACGAGCAGTACTTC. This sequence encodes CASSYREPHEQYF.